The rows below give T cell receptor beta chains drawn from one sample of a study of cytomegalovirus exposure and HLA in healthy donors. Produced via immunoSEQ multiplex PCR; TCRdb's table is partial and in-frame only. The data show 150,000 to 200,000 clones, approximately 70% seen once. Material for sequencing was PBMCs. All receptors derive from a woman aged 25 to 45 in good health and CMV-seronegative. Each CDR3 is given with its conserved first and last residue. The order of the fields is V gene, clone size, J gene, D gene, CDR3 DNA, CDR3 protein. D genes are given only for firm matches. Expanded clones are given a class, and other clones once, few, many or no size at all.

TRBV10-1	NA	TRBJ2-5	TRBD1	TGCGCCAGCAGTGAGTCCAGGACAGGCAGGTGGGAGACCCAGTACTTC	CASSESRTGRWETQYF
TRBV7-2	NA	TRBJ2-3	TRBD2	TGTGCCAGCAGCTTTTCGACTAGCGGGAGCACAGATACGCAGTATTTT	CASSFSTSGSTDTQYF
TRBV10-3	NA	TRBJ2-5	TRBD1	TGTGCCATCAGTGAGGGACAGGGCCAAGAGACCCAGTACTTC	CAISEGQGQETQYF
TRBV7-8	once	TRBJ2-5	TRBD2	TGTGCCAGCACCCCAGACGGACTAGCGGTCCAAGAGACCCAGTACTTC	CASTPDGLAVQETQYF
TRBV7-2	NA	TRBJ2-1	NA	TGTGCCAGCAGCCCTTTCGGGAGTGAAAATGAGCAGTTCTTC	CASSPFGSENEQFF
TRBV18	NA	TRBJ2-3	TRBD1	TGTGCCAGCTCACCCAACCGGGACAGGAGCACAGATACGCAGTATTTT	CASSPNRDRSTDTQYF
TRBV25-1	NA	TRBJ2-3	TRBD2	TGTGCCACCCAATACGGGGGGTCTAGCACAGATACGCAGTATTTT	CATQYGGSSTDTQYF
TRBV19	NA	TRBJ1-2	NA	TGTGCCAGTAGTGCCGCGGGACGAGGCTATGGCTACACCTTC	CASSAAGRGYGYTF
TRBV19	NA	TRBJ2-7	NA	TGTGCCAGTAGTGCACGAACGGGCTACGAGCAGTACTTC	CASSARTGYEQYF
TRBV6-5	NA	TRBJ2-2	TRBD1	TGTGCCAGCAGCCGAGACAGGGGAGGTACCGGGGAGCTGTTTTTT	CASSRDRGGTGELFF
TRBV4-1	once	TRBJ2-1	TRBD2	TGCGCCAGCAGCCATCCCTCCGGGACTAGCGGGGGGGCGGCGTTCTTC	CASSHPSGTSGGAAFF
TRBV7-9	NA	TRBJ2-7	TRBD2	TGTGCCAGCAGCTGGGGGGGTAACGAGCAGTACTTC	CASSWGGNEQYF
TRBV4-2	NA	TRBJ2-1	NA	TGTGCCAGCAGCCAAGTGAACTCGGACAATGAGCAGTTCTTC	CASSQVNSDNEQFF
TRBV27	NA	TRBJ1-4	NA	TGTGCCAGCAGTGAATTATTGACACCAACTAATGAAAAACTGTTTTTT	CASSELLTPTNEKLFF
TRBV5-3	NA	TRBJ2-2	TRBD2	TGTGCCAGAAGCTTGGGAGGACTAGCGGGGGGGAACACCGGGGAGCTGTTTTTT	CARSLGGLAGGNTGELFF
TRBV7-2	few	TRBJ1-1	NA	TGTGCCAGCAGCTTAGCGCGGGGAACTGAAGCTTTCTTT	CASSLARGTEAFF
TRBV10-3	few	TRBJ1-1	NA	TGTGCCATCAGTGGGAGAGTGATGAACACTGAAGCTTTCTTT	CAISGRVMNTEAFF
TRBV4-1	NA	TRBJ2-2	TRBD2	TGCGCCAGCCGACTAGCGGGGGGGAACACCGGGGAGCTGTTTTTT	CASRLAGGNTGELFF
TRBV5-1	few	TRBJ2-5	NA	TGCGCCAGCAGCTGGGGGGTTGTCGGCACCCAAGAGACCCAGTACTTC	CASSWGVVGTQETQYF
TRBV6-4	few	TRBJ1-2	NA	TGTGCCAGCAGTCAGCGGGGGGGAGTCACTAACTATGGCTACACCTTC	CASSQRGGVTNYGYTF
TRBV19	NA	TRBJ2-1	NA	TGTGCCAGTACCTCATACAGGTTAGAGCAGTTCTTC	CASTSYRLEQFF
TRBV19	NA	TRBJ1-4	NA	TGTGCCAGTAGTATGGAGCGGGCCGATGAAAAACTGTTTTTT	CASSMERADEKLFF
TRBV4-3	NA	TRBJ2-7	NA	TGCGCCAGCAGCCCAAACTCCTACGAGCAGTACTTC	CASSPNSYEQYF
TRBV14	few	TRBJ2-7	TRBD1	TGTGCCAGCAGCCTGGGGACAGCGCGCTCCTACGAGCAGTACTTC	CASSLGTARSYEQYF
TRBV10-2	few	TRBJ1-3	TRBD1	TGCGCCAGCAGTTTGGGACAGGGGAGAAACACCATATATTTT	CASSLGQGRNTIYF
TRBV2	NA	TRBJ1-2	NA	TGTGCCAGCAGTGAGTGGCAGGAGGTTAATGGCTACACCTTC	CASSEWQEVNGYTF
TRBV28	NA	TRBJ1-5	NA	TGTGCCAGCAGTTTTGGGGGGGCATATCAGCCCCAGCATTTT	CASSFGGAYQPQHF
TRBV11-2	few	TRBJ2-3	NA	TGTGCCAGCAGACGGGACTTTCCTTCGGGAGATACGCAGTATTTT	CASRRDFPSGDTQYF
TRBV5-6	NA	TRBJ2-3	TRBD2	TGTGCCAGCAGCTGGGGACTAGCGGGAGGCGGCACAGATACGCAGTATTTT	CASSWGLAGGGTDTQYF
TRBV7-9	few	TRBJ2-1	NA	TGTGCCAGCAGACTGGGGGACTTGAGCCTTATGGAGCAGTTCTTC	CASRLGDLSLMEQFF
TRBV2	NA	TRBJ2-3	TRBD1	TGTGCCAGCAGTGCCCGACAGGGAATATCCACAGATACGCAGTATTTT	CASSARQGISTDTQYF
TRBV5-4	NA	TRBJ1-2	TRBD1	TGTGCCAGCAGCTTGCCCCCGGGACAGGGGGTCATCTACACCTTC	CASSLPPGQGVIYTF
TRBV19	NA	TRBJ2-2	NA	TGTGCCAGTAGTATTGCAACTAGACGTACCGGGGAGCTGTTTTTT	CASSIATRRTGELFF
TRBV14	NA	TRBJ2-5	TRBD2	TGTGCCAGCAGCCAAGCTTTGCGACTAGCGGGAGTGGAGACCCAGTACTTC	CASSQALRLAGVETQYF
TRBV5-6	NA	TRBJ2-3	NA	TGTGCCAGCAGCTTGGTAGGGAGAGGGAGCACAGATACGCAGTATTTT	CASSLVGRGSTDTQYF
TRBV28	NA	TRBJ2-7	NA	TGTGCCAGCAGTTTACCGACAGGAGGTTACTACGAGCAGTACTTC	CASSLPTGGYYEQYF
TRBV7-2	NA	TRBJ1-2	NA	TGTGCCAGCAGCTTTAGGCAGGGAGGGTATGGCTACACCTTC	CASSFRQGGYGYTF